This is a list of T cell receptor beta chains from one sample in a study of T cell responses to AZD1222 COVID-19 vaccine. Repertoires were generated with immunoSEQ multiplex PCR, while TCRdb's copy carries only in-frame clones and drops some. Among 100,000 to 150,000 clones listed, under 90% were seen once. Source: peripheral blood, taken on day 0 of AZD1222 vaccination. Source of these receptors: an adult in good health. CDR3s include the opening cysteine and the closing phenylalanine or tryptophan. The D gene is left open where the match is weak. Some rows mark clone size as missing; the rest say once, few, many or name a class of expanded clone.

CDR3aa | CDR3nt | d_gene | abundance | j_gene | v_gene
CASSPNPGTSGAVDNEQFF | TGTGCCAGTAGTCCCAATCCCGGGACTAGCGGGGCGGTCGACAATGAGCAGTTCTTC | TRBD2 | - | TRBJ2-1 | TRBV19
CASSEARGGDEKLFF | TGTGCCAGCAGTGAAGCCCGGGGAGGGGATGAAAAACTGTTTTTT | - | - | TRBJ1-4 | TRBV6-1
CASSPRDRGSSYEQYF | TGTGCCAGCAGCCCCCGCGACAGGGGCAGCTCCTACGAGCAGTACTTC | TRBD1 | - | TRBJ2-7 | TRBV3-1/TRBV3-2
CASSLAGGQETQYF | TGCGCCAGCAGCTTGGCGGGGGGGCAAGAGACCCAGTACTTC | TRBD2 | - | TRBJ2-5 | TRBV5-1
CASSLNTATQHF | TGTGCCAGCAGTTTGAATACAGCGACCCAGCATTTT | - | - | TRBJ1-5 | TRBV28
CASRTSGAQETQYF | TGTGCCAGCAGGACTAGCGGGGCACAAGAGACCCAGTACTTC | TRBD2 | few | TRBJ2-5 | TRBV6-5
CASSLASPLGTGGGYTF | TGTGCCAGCAGTTTAGCCTCTCCCCTCGGGACAGGGGGCGGCTACACCTTC | TRBD1 | - | TRBJ1-2 | TRBV28
CASSHMSEDTQYF | TGTGCCAGCAGCCACATGTCGGAGGATACGCAGTATTTT | - | few | TRBJ2-3 | TRBV5-4
CASSFSGAEETQYF | TGCGCCAGCAGCTTTAGCGGGGCCGAAGAGACCCAGTACTTC | TRBD2 | - | TRBJ2-5 | TRBV5-1
CATSRLVMNTEAFF | TGTGCCACCAGCAGATTAGTCATGAACACTGAAGCTTTCTTT | - | - | TRBJ1-1 | TRBV15
CASSAPTRHDYEQYF | TGTGCTAGCAGCGCCCCGACACGGCATGATTACGAGCAGTACTTC | - | - | TRBJ2-7 | TRBV7-7
CATSSGNTIYF | TGTGCCACCAGCTCTGGAAACACCATATATTTT | - | - | TRBJ1-3 | TRBV12-3/TRBV12-4
CASPPPGQGNNEQFF | TGTGCCAGCCCCCCACCGGGACAGGGGAACAATGAGCAGTTCTTC | TRBD1 | - | TRBJ2-1 | TRBV28
CASSGASYGYTF | TGTGCCAGCAGTGGGGCTTCCTATGGCTACACCTTC | - | - | TRBJ1-2 | TRBV28
CASSLRLAGGVRDEQFF | TGTGCCAGCAGTTTAAGATTGGCGGGGGGGGTCCGGGATGAGCAGTTCTTC | TRBD2 | - | TRBJ2-1 | TRBV27
CATQSPGTGTFMDTQYF | TGTGCCACACAATCCCCCGGGACAGGGACCTTTATGGATACGCAGTATTTT | TRBD1 | - | TRBJ2-3 | TRBV10-3
CASGIRDATEAFF | TGTGCCAGCGGAATCAGAGACGCCACTGAAGCTTTCTTT | - | - | TRBJ1-1 | TRBV9
CASSFSSGGDYEQYF | TGTGCCAGCAGTTTCTCTAGCGGGGGTGACTACGAGCAGTACTTC | TRBD2 | - | TRBJ2-7 | TRBV28
CASSLRGGEKDTQYF | TGTGCCAGCAGCTTGCGCGGGGGAGAGAAAGATACGCAGTATTTT | TRBD2 | - | TRBJ2-3 | TRBV5-4
CASSIQLAGYGNEQFF | TGTGCCAGCAGTATACAACTAGCTGGTTACGGCAATGAGCAGTTCTTC | - | - | TRBJ2-1 | TRBV14
CAISETGGGADTQYF | TGTGCCATCAGTGAAACGGGTGGGGGGGCAGATACGCAGTATTTT | TRBD2 | - | TRBJ2-3 | TRBV10-3
CASSSTLEKEQFF | TGTGCCAGCAGCTCGACTCTAGAAAAGGAGCAGTTCTTC | - | - | TRBJ2-1 | TRBV5-6
CTSSQVARLGGNEQFF | TGCACCAGCAGCCAAGTTGCGAGACTAGGGGGTAATGAGCAGTTCTTC | - | - | TRBJ2-1 | TRBV1
CASSFTRDGGPPQHF | TGTGCCAGCAGCTTCACCCGGGACGGGGGGCCGCCCCAGCATTTT | - | - | TRBJ1-5 | TRBV7-2
CASSSPGLAAKGAQYF | TGTGCCAGCAGCTCCCCGGGACTAGCGGCGAAGGGGGCCCAGTACTTC | TRBD2 | - | TRBJ2-5 | TRBV5-5
CASSPRTSDETQYF | TGTGCCAGCAGCCCCCGGACTAGCGATGAGACCCAGTACTTC | TRBD2 | few | TRBJ2-5 | TRBV11-3
CASSLEGPYEQYF | TGCGCCAGCAGCTTAGAAGGTCCCTACGAGCAGTACTTC | - | - | TRBJ2-7 | TRBV5-1
CASSWLGQGHEQYF | TGTGCCAGCAGCTGGTTAGGACAGGGCCACGAGCAGTACTTC | TRBD1 | - | TRBJ2-7 | TRBV5-5
CSAGAPGGQETQYF | TGCAGCGCTGGGGCCCCTGGGGGACAAGAGACCCAGTACTTC | - | few | TRBJ2-5 | TRBV29-1
CASSIDQETGVNGELFF | TGTGCCAGTAGTATAGATCAAGAAACAGGGGTTAACGGGGAGCTGTTTTTT | TRBD1 | - | TRBJ2-2 | TRBV19
CARRQDRGGNQPQHF | TGTGCCAGAAGACAAGACAGGGGTGGCAATCAGCCCCAGCATTTT | TRBD1 | - | TRBJ1-5 | TRBV5-3
CASSLGQTYNSPLHF | TGTGCCAGCAGCTTGGGACAGACCTATAATTCACCCCTCCACTTT | TRBD1 | - | TRBJ1-6 | TRBV7-2
CASSRQEGIQPQHF | TGTGCCAGTAGTCGACAGGAAGGCATCCAGCCCCAGCATTTT | - | - | TRBJ1-5 | TRBV19
CASSRQAMRDEQYF | TGTGCCAGCAGCCGCCAGGCTATGAGGGACGAGCAGTACTTC | - | - | TRBJ2-7 | TRBV11-2
CASSPTSGETQYF | TGTGCCAGCAGTCCAACATCGGGGGAGACCCAGTACTTC | - | - | TRBJ2-5 | TRBV2
CASRPQQGLYSGNTIYF | TGTGCCAGCAGGCCACAACAGGGGTTGTACTCTGGAAACACCATATATTTT | TRBD1 | - | TRBJ1-3 | TRBV13
CASRGGADNYGYTF | TGTGCCAGCAGGGGGGGGGCAGATAACTATGGCTACACCTTC | - | - | TRBJ1-2 | TRBV27
CASSSGAWNEQFF | TGTGCCAGCAGCTCGGGAGCTTGGAATGAGCAGTTCTTC | - | few | TRBJ2-1 | TRBV11-3
CATSRGMTPEGDSPLHF | TGTGCCACCAGCAGAGGAATGACGCCCGAGGGTGATTCACCCCTCCACTTT | - | few | TRBJ1-6 | TRBV15
CASSADRVAYEQYF | TGTGCCAGCAGCGCCGACAGGGTGGCCTACGAGCAGTACTTC | TRBD1 | - | TRBJ2-7 | TRBV7-2
CASRLAGRYSYEQYF | TGTGCCAGCAGGTTAGCGGGGAGATATTCCTACGAGCAGTACTTC | TRBD2 | - | TRBJ2-7 | TRBV28
CASSPPAPQGSSPLHF | TGTGCCAGCAGCCCACCCGCTCCACAGGGTTCTTCACCCCTCCACTTT | - | - | TRBJ1-6 | TRBV9
CASSPSGQGGYTF | TGTGCCAGCTCACCCTCGGGACAGGGCGGCTACACCTTC | TRBD1 | few | TRBJ1-2 | TRBV18
CAISGGDEQFF | TGTGCCATCAGTGGAGGGGATGAGCAGTTCTTC | - | - | TRBJ2-1 | TRBV10-3
CASSYSLGISGNTIYF | TGTGCCAGCAGTTACTCCTTAGGGATTTCTGGAAACACCATATATTTT | - | - | TRBJ1-3 | TRBV6-6
CASSHEWGNEQFF | TGTGCCAGCAGCCACGAGTGGGGCAATGAGCAGTTCTTC | - | - | TRBJ2-1 | TRBV3-1/TRBV3-2
CASSLLARTQSEAFF | TGTGCCAGCAGCTTATTAGCTAGGACCCAATCTGAAGCTTTCTTT | - | - | TRBJ1-1 | TRBV7-2
CASSYISGVYEQYF | TGTGCCAGCAGTTACATTAGCGGGGTGTACGAGCAGTACTTC | TRBD2 | - | TRBJ2-7 | TRBV6-6